This TCR beta chain is from a study of blood T cell repertoires in COVID-19. On the study more broadly: Researchers got acute and convalescent COVID-19 samples from the United States, Italy and Spain.

Between the trimmed V and J ends, which lost 5 bases and 0 bases, there was a span of 10 bases. CDR3 size: 14 residues. Germline assignment: CDR1 MNHEY and CDR2 SVGEGT. Generated by immunoSEQ multiplex PCR, the TCRdb table keeps only in-frame clones and is missing some. The repertoire has around 89,000 clones, about 78% of them found once; the top ten carry around an eighth. The TCR comes from a woman over 75 with acute or convalescent COVID-19. The chain has TRBV6-2 or TRBV6-3 and TRBJ1-1; possible D gene TRBD1, 6 bases. The sequenced sample was peripheral blood. The CDR3 DNA reads TGTGCCAGCAGTGGACAGTTTATGAACACTGAAGCTTTCTTT. Protein product: CASSGQFMNTEAFF.